The source of this TCR beta chain is a study of T cells in Graves' hyperthyroidism and ophthalmopathy. This clonotype was detected many times. Researchers amplified the TCR beta CDR3 regions from RNA transcripts. Researchers ran a first-round RT-PCR on the TCR CDR3 using the HTBI primer set. Via MiXCR, TCRdb re-called the multiplex PCR reads, giving one row per CDR3 protein. This table holds some 530,000 distinct CDR3 sequences, roughly 23% found once. The CDR3 runs to 14 residues. Trimming took 5 bases from V and 4 from J, leaving 16 bases between them. Germline V gene data show CDR1 as SQVTM and CDR2 as ANQGSEA.

This TCR was recovered from a woman aged 65 to 85 with Graves' ophthalmopathy. The chain carries TRBV29-1 and TRBJ2-3, with a possible D match to TRBD1 (6 bases). Specimen: blood. The CDR3 protein is CSVKPDWGPDTQYF. Written as DNA, the CDR3 is TGCAGCGTTAAACCGGATTGGGGGCCAGATACGCAGTATTTT.